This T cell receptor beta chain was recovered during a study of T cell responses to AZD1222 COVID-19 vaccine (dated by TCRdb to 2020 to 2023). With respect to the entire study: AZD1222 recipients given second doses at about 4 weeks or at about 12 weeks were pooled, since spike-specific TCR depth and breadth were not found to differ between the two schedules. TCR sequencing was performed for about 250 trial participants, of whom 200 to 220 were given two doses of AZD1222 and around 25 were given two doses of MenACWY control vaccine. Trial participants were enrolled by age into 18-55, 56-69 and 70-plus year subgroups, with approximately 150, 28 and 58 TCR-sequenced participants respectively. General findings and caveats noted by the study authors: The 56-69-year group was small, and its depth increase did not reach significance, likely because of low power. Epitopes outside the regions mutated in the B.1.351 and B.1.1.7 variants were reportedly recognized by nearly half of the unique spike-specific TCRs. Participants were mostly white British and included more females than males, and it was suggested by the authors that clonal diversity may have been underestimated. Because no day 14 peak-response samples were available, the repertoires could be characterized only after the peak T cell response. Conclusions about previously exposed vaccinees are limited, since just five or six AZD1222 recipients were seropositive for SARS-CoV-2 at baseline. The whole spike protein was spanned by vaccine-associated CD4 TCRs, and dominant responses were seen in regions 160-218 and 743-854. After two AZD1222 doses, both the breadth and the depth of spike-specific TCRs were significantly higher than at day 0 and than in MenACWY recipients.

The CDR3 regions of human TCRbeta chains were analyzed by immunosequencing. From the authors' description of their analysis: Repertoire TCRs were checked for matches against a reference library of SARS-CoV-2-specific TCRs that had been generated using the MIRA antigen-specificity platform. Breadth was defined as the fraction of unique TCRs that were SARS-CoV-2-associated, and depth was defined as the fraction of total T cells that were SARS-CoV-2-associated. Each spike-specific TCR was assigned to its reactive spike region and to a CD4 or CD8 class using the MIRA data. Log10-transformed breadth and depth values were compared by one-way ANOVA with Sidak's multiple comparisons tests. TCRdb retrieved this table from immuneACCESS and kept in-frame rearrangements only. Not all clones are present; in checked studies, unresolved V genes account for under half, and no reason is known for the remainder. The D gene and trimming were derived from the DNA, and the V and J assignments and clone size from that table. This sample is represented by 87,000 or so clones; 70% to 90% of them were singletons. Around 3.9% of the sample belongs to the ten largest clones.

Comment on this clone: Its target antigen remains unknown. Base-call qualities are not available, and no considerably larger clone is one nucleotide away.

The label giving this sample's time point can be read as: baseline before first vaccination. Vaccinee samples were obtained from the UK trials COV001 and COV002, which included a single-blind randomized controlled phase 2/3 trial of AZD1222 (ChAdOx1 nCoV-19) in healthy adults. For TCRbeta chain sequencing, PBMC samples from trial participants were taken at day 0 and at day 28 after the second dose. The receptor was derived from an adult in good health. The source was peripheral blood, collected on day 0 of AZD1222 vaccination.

The sequenced DNA is TGTGCCAGCAGCTACGGGACAGCCTACGAGCAGTACTTC. Its coded protein is CASSYGTAYEQYF. This chain is built from TRBV11-3 and TRBJ2-7; TRBD1 matches 7 bases in the middle. V is pruned by 4 bases and J by 2 bases, leaving 2 bases of the junction without a gene match. Reading the germline V gene gives CDR1 SGHNT and CDR2 YENEEA. Measured from the cysteine to the phenylalanine, the CDR3 is 13 residues long. Here the CDR3 DNA is all that survives: 39 bases in frame from base 1.